One and the same sample provided the 5 T cell receptor beta chains below, sequenced in a study of blood T cell repertoires in COVID-19. Profiled with immunoSEQ multiplex PCR; TCRdb holds only in-frame clones, not every one. Of roughly 95,000 clones in the sample, around 76% were seen once. The sample consisted of peripheral blood. These receptor sequences come from a man aged 80 or over with acute or convalescent COVID-19.

The V call is TRBV5-6, the J call TRBJ2-7, with 8 bases fitting TRBD1. CDR1 is SGHDT and CDR2 is YYEEEE in the germline V gene. With V trimmed by 1 base and J by 1 base, 4 bases remained unmatched. The CDR3 is made up of 15 amino acids. The CDR3 loop is CASSLLGTGSYEQYF. The DNA for the CDR3 is TGTGCCAGCAGCTTGTTAGGGACAGGTTCCTACGAGCAGTACTTC.

This sequence joins TRBV5-1 and TRBJ2-7; D remains ambiguous. Germline V lookup: CDR1 SGHRS, CDR2 YFSETQ. V was shortened by 4 bases and J by 0 bases, with 14 bases between the two germline ends. This CDR3 is 15 amino acids long. The CDR3 DNA reads as TGCGCCAGCAGCCCAACTTCGACATCCTCCTACGAGCAGTACTTC. It codes for CASSPTSTSSYEQYF.

The chain uses TRBV2 and TRBJ1-4, with D hard to call. The CDR3 is 13 residues long. Germline CDR1 and CDR2: SNHLY and FYNNEI. V was pared by 7 bases and J by 8 bases, with 14 bases between. The CDR3 protein is CASKREILEKLFF. DNA for the CDR3: TGTGCCAGCAAAAGGGAGATTCTGGAAAAACTGTTTTTT. The full variable domain, with the rest looked up from reference TRBV2 and TRBJ1-4, is EPEVTQTPSHQVTQMGQEVILRCVPISNHLYFYWYRQILGQKVEFLVSFYNNEISEKSEIFDDQFSVERPDGSNFTLKIRSTKLEDSAMYFCASKREILEKLFFGSGTQLSVL.

CDR3 in DNA: TGTGCCAGCAGTTTATTGGCCAGCGGGGGGTCCAACACCGGGGAGCTGTTTTTT. It is translated as CASSLLASGGSNTGELFF. This chain links TRBV27 with TRBJ2-2; 9 positions agree with TRBD2. This CDR3 spans 18 amino acids. J lost 2 bases, V lost 1 base, and 8 bases had no gene match. Germline values: CDR1 MNHEY, CDR2 SMNVEV (reference sequence).

The J gene is TRBJ2-3, the V gene TRBV5-1; TRBD1 agrees at 9 bases. Germline CDR1 SGHRS, CDR2 YFSETQ. The CDR3 sequence is 15 residues long. V was pared by 4 bases and J by 1 base, with 4 bases of the junction left unmatched. CDR3 loop: CASSIQGARTDTQYF. CDR3 nucleotides: TGCGCCAGCAGCATACAGGGGGCTCGCACAGATACGCAGTATTTT.